The 27 T cell receptor beta chains below all came from one sample that was sequenced in a study of blood T cell repertoires in COVID-19. Sequencing was performed with immunoSEQ multiplex PCR; in TCRdb, only in-frame clones are kept and a portion is missing. The table has some 200,000 clones, about four fifths seen once. The specimen was peripheral blood. All receptors derive from a woman aged 45-65 years with active or convalescent COVID-19.

Many counts were recorded for this clone. V usage is TRBV6-1 and J usage is TRBJ1-3, with D possibly being TRBD1 (6 bases). Trimming pared 3 bases from V and 4 bases from J, leaving 16 bases between. Germline assignment: CDR1 MNHNS and CDR2 SASEGT. This CDR3 has 16 amino acids. CDR3 loop: CASSDNSGVGGNTIYF. The CDR3 nucleotides are TGTGCCAGCAGTGACAATTCAGGGGTCGGAGGAAACACCATATATTTT.

V and J are TRBV10-3 and TRBJ2-3, with 8 bases lining up with TRBD2. Trimming removed 5 bases from V and 6 bases from J; junction bases left unmatched: 7. Germline V gives CDR1 ENHRY, CDR2 SYGVKD. The CDR3 runs to 14 residues. In DNA, the CDR3 is TGTGCCATCAGTCGTAGCGGGGTGGGGGATACGCAGTATTTT. Residues: CAISRSGVGDTQYF.

This chain joins TRBV12-3 or TRBV12-4 and TRBJ2-7; no clear D gene. Trimming stripped 6 bases from V and 7 bases from J, with 16 bases between. The CDR3 totals 13 residues. CDR3 in DNA: TGTGCCAGCAGGGCGCGACCCCTAGGTGAGCAGTACTTC. The encoded protein is CASRARPLGEQYF.

The chain has TRBV6-1 and TRBJ2-6, with unresolved D. Germline loops: CDR1 MNHNS, CDR2 SASEGT. The V and J ends lost 4 bases and 4 bases respectively, with 17 bases between them. CDR3 length equals 17 residues. DNA for the CDR3: TGTGCCAGCAGTGTAGATCATTGGGCAGGCGGGGCCAACGTCCTGACTTTC. It specifies CASSVDHWAGGANVLTF.

V is TRBV5-6 and J is TRBJ2-3, with a weak D call TRBD1 (6 bases). CDR1 is SGHDT and CDR2 is YYEEEE in the germline V gene. Trimming removed 4 bases at V and 5 bases at J, with 11 bases between. This CDR3 comprises 13 residues. CDR3 sequence: CASSIGRGDTQYF. As DNA, the CDR3 is TGTGCCAGCAGCATCGGCAGGGGAGATACGCAGTATTTT.

The chain combines TRBV6-6 with TRBJ2-1, with 11 nucleotides matching TRBD2. V was pared by 6 bases and J by 5 bases, with 3 bases of the junction left unmatched. Germline V gene lookup returns CDR1 MNHNY and CDR2 SVGAGI (reference sequence). The CDR3 is 14 residues long. CDR3: CASRPGLADNEQFF. Written as DNA, the CDR3 is TGTGCCAGCAGGCCGGGACTAGCGGACAATGAGCAGTTCTTC.

The chain couples TRBV2 to TRBJ2-1; tentative D call: TRBD1 (6 bases). The CDR3 covers 11 residues. Germline V gene lookup returns CDR1 SNHLY and CDR2 FYNNEI. V gave up 8 bases and J gave up 10 bases, with 12 bases separating them. The CDR3 protein is CASSDGQEQFF. CDR3 DNA sequence: TGTGCCAGCTCAGACGGACAGGAGCAGTTCTTC.

V is TRBV7-9 and J is TRBJ2-3; 8 bases match TRBD1. The CDR3 runs 15 residues. Unmatched junction bases numbered 8, after V lost 5 bases and J lost 4 bases. CDR1 and CDR2 from the germline V gene are SEHNR and FQNEAQ (reference sequence). The CDR3 sequence: CASSLWDRRSDTQYF. The CDR3 nucleotides are TGTGCCAGCAGCCTTTGGGACAGGAGGTCAGATACGCAGTATTTT.

The chain links TRBV3-1 (or the pseudogene TRBV3-2) to TRBJ1-1; D unresolved. Germline V gives CDR1 LGHDT, CDR2 YNNKEL (reference sequence). V lost 4 bases to trimming and J lost 5 bases, with 14 bases between them. This CDR3 comprises 14 residues. DNA for the CDR3: TGTGCCAGCAGCCTGCGGGAGGGAAAAACTGAAGCTTTCTTT. Translated, it gives CASSLREGKTEAFF.

V and J are TRBV2 and TRBJ1-2; D is unclear. The V gene's germline CDR1 is SNHLY and CDR2 FYNNEI. V dropped 3 bases and J dropped 7 bases, with 12 bases sitting between them. The CDR3 loop spans 13 amino acids. In nucleotides, the CDR3 is TGTGCCAGCAGTGATGTGCAGGTTGCTGGCTACACCTTC. Translated: CASSDVQVAGYTF.

The chain uses TRBV7-9 and TRBJ2-7, with D tentatively TRBD1 (5 bases). The V gene lost 5 bases and the J gene lost 2 bases, with 10 bases spanning the gap. The CDR3 covers 13 residues. Germline CDR1 is SEHNR and CDR2 is FQNEAQ (reference sequence). The CDR3: CASSVGQAYEQYV. As DNA, the CDR3 is TGTGCCAGCAGCGTCGGACAAGCCTACGAGCAGTACGTC.

V and J are TRBV29-1 and TRBJ2-7, with TRBD1 matching 8 bases. CDR1 is SQVTM and CDR2 is ANQGSEA in the germline V gene. After removal of 7 bases from V and 3 bases from J, the junction contained 8 bases not matched to a gene. The CDR3 length is 13 residues. CDR3 in amino acids: CSGTGPRRYEQYF. The DNA of the CDR3 is TGCAGCGGGACAGGGCCCAGGCGCTACGAGCAGTACTTC.

The chain links TRBV3-1 (or the pseudogene TRBV3-2) to TRBJ1-6; maybe TRBD1 (6 bases). The CDR3 has 16 amino acids. Germline V CDR1 and CDR2: LGHDT, YNNKEL (reference sequence). Trimming stripped 4 bases from V and 10 bases from J, with 20 bases between. Here the CDR3 DNA reads TGTGCCAGCAGCCCGATAACCGGACAGAATCGATCACCCCTCCACTTT. Translated: CASSPITGQNRSPLHF.

On this clone: An end of the junction differs from the germline gene, which may be a read error. The chain uses TRBV28 and TRBJ1-1; 9 bases are shared with TRBD1. The CDR3 has 12 amino acids. The germline V gene has CDR1 MDHEN and CDR2 SYDVKM. This CDR3 is CASSFSGQGMGF. In nucleotides, the CDR3 is TGTGCCAGCAGTTTTTCGGGACAGGGAATGGGGTTT.

The chain is built from TRBV19 and TRBJ1-1, with D perhaps matching TRBD1 (5 bases). V lost 5 bases to trimming and J lost 4 bases, with 14 bases between them. The CDR3 runs to 14 residues. Per the germline V gene, CDR1 is LNHDA and CDR2 is SQIVND (reference sequence). The CDR3 reads CASSPTQRGTEAFF. CDR3 DNA sequence: TGTGCCAGTAGTCCGACCCAAAGGGGCACTGAAGCTTTCTTT.

CDR3 DNA: TGTGCCAGCAGTGAAGCGGTAGGGACTTTTGGCAATCAGCCCCAGCATTTT. Translation gives CASSEAVGTFGNQPQHF. The chain combines TRBV6-1 with TRBJ1-5; weak D call: TRBD1 (5 bases). The CDR3 sequence is 17 residues long. V was trimmed by 0 bases and J by 2 bases, leaving 14 bases between them. Per germline, CDR1 MNHNS and CDR2 SASEGT.

Only a few counts were recorded for this clone. The rearrangement uses TRBV6-5 and TRBJ1-2; 9 positions agree with TRBD1. CDR1 is MNHEY and CDR2 is SVGAGI in the germline V gene. V was clipped by 6 bases and J by 4 bases; unmatched bases: 3. CDR3 size: 13 residues. The CDR3 nucleotides are TGTGCCAGCAGGTCGACAGGGGGCTATGGCTACACCTTC. Its translation: CASRSTGGYGYTF.

The CDR3 bases are TGTGCCAGCAGAGGGAAGGGGGCTTACTCTGGAAACACCATATATTTT. Encoded protein: CASRGKGAYSGNTIYF. The V gene is TRBV7-8, the J gene TRBJ1-3; TRBD1 matches at 7 bases. Germline V gives CDR1 SGHVS, CDR2 FQNEAQ. There are 16 residues in the CDR3. Trimming at V came to 6 bases and at J to 0 bases, leaving 8 bases not matched to a gene.

The chain couples TRBV27 to TRBJ1-2; D perhaps matches TRBD1 (5 bases). Trimming pared 6 bases from V and 2 bases from J, leaving 22 bases between. Germline V lookup: CDR1 MNHEY, CDR2 SMNVEV (reference sequence). This CDR3 region has 17 residues. Written as DNA, the CDR3 is TGTGCCAGCAGGCACCCCTCGTTCGTAGGGGTCAACTATGGCTACACCTTC. Translation gives CASRHPSFVGVNYGYTF.

This CDR3 reads CASSLPILGTDTQYF. CDR3 coding DNA: TGTGCCAGCAGTTTACCTATCCTGGGCACAGATACGCAGTATTTT. J is TRBJ2-3 and V is TRBV28, with D unclear. The CDR3 has 15 amino acids. Trimming removed 2 bases at V and 1 base at J, with 10 bases between. Germline V CDR1 and CDR2: MDHEN, SYDVKM.

In DNA, the CDR3 is TGTGCCAGCAGGACAGGGACGGCGAACACTGAAGCTTTCTTT. Its protein is CASRTGTANTEAFF. The gene calls are TRBV2 and TRBJ1-1; 7 bases are shared with TRBD1. The trim removed 6 bases at V and 1 base at J, leaving 5 bases unmatched. The germline CDR1 and CDR2 sequences are SNHLY and FYNNEI. The CDR3 has 14 amino acids.

A note on this clone: This specimen includes other DNA sequences encoding the same CDR3. The J gene is TRBJ1-4, the V gene TRBV7-9, with a weak D call TRBD1 (5 bases). Trimming shortened V by 5 bases and J by 4 bases, and 11 bases separated the two germline ends. CDR3 size: 14 residues. The V gene's germline CDR1 is SEHNR and CDR2 FQNEAQ (reference sequence). The DNA of the CDR3 is TGTGCCAGCAGCCCCTCCGGGGGTAATGAAAAACTGTTTTTT. Its translation is CASSPSGGNEKLFF.

The chain carries TRBV3-1 (or the pseudogene TRBV3-2) and TRBJ1-3; no definite D call. Trimming shortened V by 0 bases and J by 4 bases, and 13 bases separated the two germline ends. CDR1 is LGHDT, CDR2 YNNKEL, per germline (reference sequence). CDR3 length equals 16 residues. In DNA, the CDR3 is TGTGCCAGCAGCCAAGATCCTGCCGGGTCCGGAAACACCATATATTTT. Its protein is CASSQDPAGSGNTIYF.

The chain is built from TRBV6-6 and TRBJ1-5; 7 bases fit TRBD1. The V and J ends lost 4 bases and 3 bases, in that order; junction bases with no gene match: 6. CDR1 and CDR2 (germline): MNHNY, SVGAGI (reference sequence). The CDR3 sequence is 15 residues long. The CDR3 is CASSSNDRVNQPQHF. The CDR3 DNA sequence: TGTGCCAGCAGTTCTAATGACAGGGTCAATCAGCCCCAGCATTTT.

The V call is TRBV21-1, the J call TRBJ2-1; the table gives TRBD1 as D, unverified against the DNA. TRBV21-1 is marked as a pseudogene. CDR3 length: 17 residues. The chain's CDR3 is CASSSRASSRGYNEQFF. The CDR3 nucleotides are TGTGCCAGCAGCAGCCGGGCCTCTTCCAGGGGCTACAATGAGCAGTTCTTC.

The chain couples TRBV11-3 to TRBJ2-5; D is uncertain. Germline CDR1 SGHNT, CDR2 YENEEA. V lost 3 bases and J lost 2, with 4 bases in between. This CDR3 contains 12 residues. This CDR3 is CASSFSQETQYF. DNA for the CDR3: TGTGCCAGCAGCTTTTCGCAAGAGACCCAGTACTTC.

The CDR3 DNA sequence: TGTGCCAGCAGTTTAGAACAGGGTAAAAGAGAGACCCAGTACTTC. Its translation is CASSLEQGKRETQYF. The rearrangement joins TRBV28 to TRBJ2-5; D is perhaps TRBD1 (6 bases). V shed 2 bases and J shed 4 bases, with 14 bases lying between them. Germline V gives CDR1 MDHEN, CDR2 SYDVKM. The CDR3 runs to 15 residues.